This TCR beta chain originates from a study of T cell responses to AZD1222 COVID-19 vaccine. Regarding the study as a whole: Donors skewed white British and female; clonal diversity was possibly underestimated. Along spike, vaccine-associated CD4 TCRs were found throughout, with dominance at 160-218 and 743-854. Nearly half of spike-specific TCRs reportedly target variant regions that are unmutated in the B.1.351 and B.1.1.7 variants.

The ends were cut back, 0 bases at V and 5 bases at J, with 16 bases in the middle. The CDR3 has 16 residues. Germline values: CDR1 MNHEY, CDR2 SVGEGT. With respect to this clone: Its antigen is currently unknown.

This table comes from immunoSEQ multiplex PCR, and its TCRdb copy is limited to in-frame clones, with some not included. The table shows 150,000 to 200,000 clones, with 85% to 95% occurring only once. The receptor comes from an adult who received the AZD1222 COVID-19 vaccine. The chain is built from TRBV6-2 or TRBV6-3 and TRBJ2-5; maybe TRBD2 (6 bases). The sample was peripheral blood, taken 28 days after the second AZD1222 dose. The CDR3 DNA is TGTGCCAGCAGTTACTCGATTAGTCGGGGGATGGAGACCCAGTACTTC. Residues: CASSYSISRGMETQYF.